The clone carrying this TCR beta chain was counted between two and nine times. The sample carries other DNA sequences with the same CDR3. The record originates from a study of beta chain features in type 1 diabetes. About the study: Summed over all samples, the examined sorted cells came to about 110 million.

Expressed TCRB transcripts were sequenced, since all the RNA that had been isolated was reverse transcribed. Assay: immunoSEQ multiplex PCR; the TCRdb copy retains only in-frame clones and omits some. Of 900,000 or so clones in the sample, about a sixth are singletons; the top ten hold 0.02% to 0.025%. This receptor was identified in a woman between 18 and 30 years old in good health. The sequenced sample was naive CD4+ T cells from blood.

The chain's CDR3 is CASSLLAGVTYEQYF. For the CDR3, the DNA is TGTGCCAGCAGCCTATTAGCGGGGGTTACCTACGAGCAGTACTTC. The chain employs TRBV7-9 and TRBJ2-7; 9 bases fit TRBD2. The CDR3 contains 15 residues. The trim removed 5 bases at V and 2 bases at J, leaving 7 bases unmatched. Germline assignment: CDR1 SEHNR and CDR2 FQNEAQ (reference sequence).